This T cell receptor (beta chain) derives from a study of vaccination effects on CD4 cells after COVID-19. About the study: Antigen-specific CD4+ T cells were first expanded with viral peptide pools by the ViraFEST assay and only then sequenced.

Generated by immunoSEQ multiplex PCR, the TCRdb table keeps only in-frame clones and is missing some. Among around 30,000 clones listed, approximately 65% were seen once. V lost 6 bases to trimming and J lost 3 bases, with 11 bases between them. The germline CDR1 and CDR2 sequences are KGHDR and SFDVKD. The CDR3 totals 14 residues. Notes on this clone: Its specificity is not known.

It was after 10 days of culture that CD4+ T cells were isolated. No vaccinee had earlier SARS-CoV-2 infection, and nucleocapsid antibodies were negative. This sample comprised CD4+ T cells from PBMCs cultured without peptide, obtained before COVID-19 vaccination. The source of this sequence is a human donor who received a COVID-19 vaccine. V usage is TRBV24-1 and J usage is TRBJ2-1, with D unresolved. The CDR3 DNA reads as TGTGCCACCAGTTTTAGCTCCCGCTACAATGAGCAGTTCTTC. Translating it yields CATSFSSRYNEQFF.